What follows is one T cell receptor (beta chain) and its context. CD45RO-negative, CCR7-selected cells formed the naive CD8 fraction, which excluded terminally differentiated effector memory CD45RA+ cells. Repertoires were generated with immunoSEQ multiplex PCR, while TCRdb's copy carries only in-frame clones and drops some. The sample yields roughly 1,800,000 clones, just under 95% seen once. This sample was taken from a study of shared clonotypes between healthy human individuals. The CDR3 length is 13 residues. Germline V lookup: CDR1 SGHDT, CDR2 YYEEEE. V was clipped by 5 bases and J by 2 bases, with 11 bases between them.

This sequence joins TRBV5-6 and TRBJ2-7; D uncertain. The receptor was isolated from a man between 18 and 29 years old in good health. The material sequenced was naive CD8+ T cells sorted from blood. The CDR3 sequence is CASRTGVTYEQYF. The DNA of the CDR3 is TGTGCCAGCAGGACTGGGGTGACCTACGAGCAGTACTTC.